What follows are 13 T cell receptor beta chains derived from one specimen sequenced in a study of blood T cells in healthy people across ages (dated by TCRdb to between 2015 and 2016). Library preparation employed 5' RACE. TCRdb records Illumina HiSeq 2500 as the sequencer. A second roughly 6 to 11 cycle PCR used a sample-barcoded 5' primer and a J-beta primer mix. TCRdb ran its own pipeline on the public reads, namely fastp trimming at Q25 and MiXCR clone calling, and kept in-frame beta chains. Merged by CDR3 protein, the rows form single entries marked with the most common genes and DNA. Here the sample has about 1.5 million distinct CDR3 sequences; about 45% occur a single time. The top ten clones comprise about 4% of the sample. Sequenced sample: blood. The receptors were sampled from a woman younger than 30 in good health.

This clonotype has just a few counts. In DNA, the CDR3 is TGTGCCAGCAGCCAGGAGCGAGGTGGATCCTACAATGAGCAGTTCTTC. It specifies CASSQERGGSYNEQFF. The rearrangement joins TRBV4-2 to TRBJ2-1; D unresolved. The germline V gene encodes CDR1 LGHNA and CDR2 YNFKEQ. V lost 3 bases and J lost 1, with 13 bases in between. This CDR3 is 16 amino acids long.

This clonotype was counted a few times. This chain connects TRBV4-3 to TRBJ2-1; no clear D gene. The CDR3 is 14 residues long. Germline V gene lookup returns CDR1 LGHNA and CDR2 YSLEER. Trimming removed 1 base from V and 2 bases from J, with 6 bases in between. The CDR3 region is CASSQGHPYNEQFF. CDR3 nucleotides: TGCGCCAGCAGCCAAGGTCATCCCTACAATGAGCAGTTCTTC.

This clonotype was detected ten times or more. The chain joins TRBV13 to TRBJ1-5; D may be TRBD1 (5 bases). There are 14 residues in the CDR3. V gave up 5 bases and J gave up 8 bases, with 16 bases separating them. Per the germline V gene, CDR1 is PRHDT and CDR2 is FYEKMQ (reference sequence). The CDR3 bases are TGTGCCAGCAGCAGAGGGACGGGCAGGGAGCCCCAGCATTTT. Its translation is CASSRGTGREPQHF.

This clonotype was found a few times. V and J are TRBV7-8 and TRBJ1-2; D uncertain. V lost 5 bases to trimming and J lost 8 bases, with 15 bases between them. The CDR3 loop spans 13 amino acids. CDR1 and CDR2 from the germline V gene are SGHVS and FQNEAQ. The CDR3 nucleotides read TGTGCCAGCAGCCCATACCTACGTCGGGGCTACACCTTC. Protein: CASSPYLRRGYTF.

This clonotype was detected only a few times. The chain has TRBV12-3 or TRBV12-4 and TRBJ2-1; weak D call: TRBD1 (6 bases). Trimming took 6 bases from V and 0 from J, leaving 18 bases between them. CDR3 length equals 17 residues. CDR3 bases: TGTGCCAGCAGCCCGCAGGGGCTCCAGAGCTCCTACAATGAGCAGTTCTTC. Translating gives CASSPQGLQSSYNEQFF.

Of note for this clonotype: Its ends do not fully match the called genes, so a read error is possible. In nucleotides, the CDR3 is TGTGTCAGCAGTTACATGGAAAGGGACGGCTACACCTTC. Translating gives CVSSYMERDGYTF. The chain employs TRBV6-5 and TRBJ1-2; D perhaps matches TRBD1 (5 bases). This CDR3 is built from 13 residues. Germline lookup yields CDR1 MNHEY and CDR2 SVGAGI.

The CDR3 DNA sequence: TGTGCTAGTGGTTTGCGGGGATCTGGAAACACCATATATTTT. It translates to CASGLRGSGNTIYF. V usage is TRBV12-5 and J usage is TRBJ1-3; D not certain. V was pared by 2 bases and J by 1 base, with 6 bases between. The germline V gene has CDR1 LGHNT and CDR2 FRNRAP. CDR3 length equals 14 residues.

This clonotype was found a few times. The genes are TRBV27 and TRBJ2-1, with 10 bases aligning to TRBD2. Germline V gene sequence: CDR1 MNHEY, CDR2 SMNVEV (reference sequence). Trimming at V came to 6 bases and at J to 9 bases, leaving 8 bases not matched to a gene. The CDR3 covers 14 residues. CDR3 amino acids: CASRRTSGGGEQFF. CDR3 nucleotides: TGTGCCAGCAGGCGGACTAGCGGAGGGGGTGAGCAGTTCTTC.

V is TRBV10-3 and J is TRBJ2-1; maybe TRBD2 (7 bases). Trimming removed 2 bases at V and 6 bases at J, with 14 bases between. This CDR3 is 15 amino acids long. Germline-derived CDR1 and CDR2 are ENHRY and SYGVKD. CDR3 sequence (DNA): TGTGCCATCAGTGAGGGGCAGGGGAGGGTCAATGAGCAGTTCTTC. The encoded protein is CAISEGQGRVNEQFF.

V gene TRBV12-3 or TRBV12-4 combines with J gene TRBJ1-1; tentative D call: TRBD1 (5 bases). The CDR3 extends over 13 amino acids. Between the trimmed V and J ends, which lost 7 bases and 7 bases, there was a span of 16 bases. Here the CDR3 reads CASTRRGKGEAFF. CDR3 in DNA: TGTGCCAGCACCCGCCGGGGGAAAGGTGAAGCTTTCTTT.

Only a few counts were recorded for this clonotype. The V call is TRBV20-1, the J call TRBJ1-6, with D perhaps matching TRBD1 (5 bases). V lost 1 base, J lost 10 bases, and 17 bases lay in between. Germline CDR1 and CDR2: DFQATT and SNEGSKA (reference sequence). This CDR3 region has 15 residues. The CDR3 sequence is CSARAGAQLGSPLHF. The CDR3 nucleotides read TGCAGTGCTAGAGCCGGGGCGCAATTAGGGTCACCCCTCCACTTT.

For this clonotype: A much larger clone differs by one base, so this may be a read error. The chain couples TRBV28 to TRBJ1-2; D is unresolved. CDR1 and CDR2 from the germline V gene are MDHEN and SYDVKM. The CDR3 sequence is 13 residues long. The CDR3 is CASSVWGNYGYTF. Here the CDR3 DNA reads TGTGCCAGCAGTGTATGGGGAAACTATGGCTACACCTTC.

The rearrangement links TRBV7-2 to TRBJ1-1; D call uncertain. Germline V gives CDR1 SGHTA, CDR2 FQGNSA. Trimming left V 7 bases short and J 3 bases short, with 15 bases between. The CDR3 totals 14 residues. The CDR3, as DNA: TGTGCCAGCACCCTCACCGGGCTGGACACTGAAGCTTTCTTT. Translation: CASTLTGLDTEAFF.